A single sample gave rise to the 5 T cell receptor beta chains below, sequenced in a study of blood T cell repertoires in COVID-19. Sequencing was performed with immunoSEQ multiplex PCR; in TCRdb, only in-frame clones are kept and a portion is missing. The repertoire holds 45,000 to 55,000 clones, with approximately 89% as singletons. Sequenced sample: peripheral blood. Receptor source: an elderly woman with acute or convalescent COVID-19.

The chain has TRBV4-1 and TRBJ1-2, with TRBD1 matching 7 bases. The V gene's germline CDR1 is MGHRA and CDR2 YSYEKL. After removal of 1 base from V and 0 bases from J, the junction contained 11 bases not matched to a gene. This CDR3 region has 18 residues. The CDR3 loop is CASSQGDRQGKANYGYTF. The DNA for the CDR3 is TGCGCCAGCAGCCAAGGGGATAGACAGGGTAAAGCTAACTATGGCTACACCTTC.

As DNA, the CDR3 is TGTGCCAGGCAGAGGACAGCTAATTCACCCCTCCACTTT. Translated, it gives CARQRTANSPLHF. V and J are TRBV2 and TRBJ1-6; TRBD1 is a possible D gene (6 bases). This CDR3 comprises 13 residues. Germline assignment: CDR1 SNHLY and CDR2 FYNNEI. V lost 9 bases and J lost 6, with 12 bases in between. Looking up the rest from reference TRBV2 and TRBJ1-6 gives the full variable domain: EPEVTQTPSHQVTQMGQEVILRCVPISNHLYFYWYRQILGQKVEFLVSFYNNEISEKSEIFDDQFSVERPDGSNFTLKIRSTKLEDSAMYFCARQRTANSPLHFGNGTRLTVT.

CDR3 bases: TGTGCCAGCAGCCAATCACACAGGGCAGACACTGAAGCTTTCTTT. Its protein product is CASSQSHRADTEAFF. The V call is TRBV4-2, the J call TRBJ1-1; maybe TRBD1 (6 bases). Germline CDR1 is LGHNA and CDR2 is YNFKEQ. Trimming removed 2 bases at V and 3 bases at J, with 13 bases between. The CDR3 is 15 amino acids.

The chain carries TRBV6-5 and TRBJ2-4, with a possible D match to TRBD2 (5 bases). V lost 7 bases, J lost 8 bases, and 18 bases lay in between. Germline V gives CDR1 MNHEY, CDR2 SVGAGI. The CDR3 has 14 residues. In nucleotides, the CDR3 is TGTGCCAGCAACTCGGACCCAGCGAGGGACATTCAGTACTTC. It encodes CASNSDPARDIQYF.

V is TRBV3-1 (or the pseudogene TRBV3-2) and J is TRBJ2-2; 9 nucleotides agree with TRBD1. Germline lookup yields CDR1 LGHDT and CDR2 YNNKEL (reference sequence). V lost 1 base, J lost 5 bases, and 5 bases stayed unmatched. This CDR3 has 16 amino acids. This CDR3 is CASSQGIGTGTGELFF. The CDR3 nucleotides read TGTGCCAGCAGCCAAGGGATCGGGACAGGGACCGGGGAGCTGTTTTTT.